These 17 T cell receptor beta chains were all obtained from the same sample, sequenced in a study of blood T cell repertoires in COVID-19. Method: immunoSEQ multiplex PCR; TCRdb's copy keeps in-frame clones and lacks some. The sample contains 50,000 to 55,000 clones, about 88% of which appear only once. Sequenced: peripheral blood. The receptors originated from a human donor with active COVID-19. The donor label of this sample is uncertain.

The chain's CDR3 is CASSLYTNYGYTF. CDR3 sequence (DNA): TGTGCCAGCAGCTTATATACTAACTATGGCTACACCTTC. The chain couples TRBV7-3 to TRBJ1-2; D is ambiguous. Germline lookup yields CDR1 SGHTA and CDR2 FQGTGA. The CDR3 spans 13 residues. V shed 2 bases and J shed 0 bases, with 4 bases lying between them.

CDR3 protein: CASRIIGLAGKNTGELFF. In nucleotides, the CDR3 is TGTGCCAGTAGAATTATCGGGCTAGCGGGGAAGAACACCGGGGAGCTGTTTTTT. The V gene is TRBV19, the J gene TRBJ2-2, with 9 bases matching TRBD2. V shed 6 bases and J 1 base; nucleotides not matched to a gene: 12. CDR3 length: 18 residues. Germline loops: CDR1 LNHDA, CDR2 SQIVND (reference sequence).

The V call is TRBV6-1, the J call TRBJ1-1; D not resolved. Germline V gene lookup returns CDR1 MNHNS and CDR2 SASEGT. V was shortened by 2 bases and J by 5 bases, with 9 bases between the two germline ends. The CDR3 sequence is 13 residues long. As DNA, the CDR3 is TGTGCCAGCAGTGAAATTATAGAGACTGAAGCTTTCTTT. It encodes CASSEIIETEAFF.

The chain combines TRBV9 with TRBJ1-4; 9 positions agree with TRBD1. V gave up 2 bases and J gave up 7 bases; unmatched junction bases: 6. CDR1 and CDR2 from the germline V gene are SGDLS and YYNGEE. CDR3 length: 15 residues. CDR3 sequence (DNA): TGTGCCAGCAGCGTCGGCTGGGACAGGGCTGAAAAACTGTTTTTT. Protein: CASSVGWDRAEKLFF.

V and J are TRBV2 and TRBJ2-4; 8 bases line up with TRBD2. The germline V gene has CDR1 SNHLY and CDR2 FYNNEI. This CDR3 is built from 16 residues. V lost 8 bases and J lost 0; bases outside the gene matches: 9. CDR3 sequence (DNA): TGTGCCAGCTTTGTTGGCGGGGGGTTAGCCAAAAACATTCAGTACTTC. This gives the protein CASFVGGGLAKNIQYF.

The V and J genes are TRBV29-1 and TRBJ2-5; no definite D call. The CDR3 loop spans 12 amino acids. The V end was cut by 7 bases, the J end by 2 bases, with 11 bases between. Germline values: CDR1 SQVTM, CDR2 ANQGSEA. The CDR3 region is CSAYLVQETQYF. CDR3 nucleotide sequence: TGCAGCGCCTACCTGGTTCAAGAGACCCAGTACTTC.

The chain has TRBV20-1 and TRBJ2-1, with TRBD2 identical over 10 bases. J gave up 1 base and V 3 bases, and 6 bases lay outside the gene matches. The CDR3 sequence is 16 residues long. The germline V gene encodes CDR1 DFQATT and CDR2 SNEGSKA (reference sequence). For the CDR3, the DNA is TGCAGTGCTAGTCCCCTAGCGGGGGCTTCCTACAATGAGCAGTTCTTC. This gives the protein CSASPLAGASYNEQFF.

The V and J genes are TRBV7-3 and TRBJ2-5; D perhaps matches TRBD1 (6 bases). The CDR3 is made up of 14 amino acids. Trimming left V 5 bases short and J 4 bases short, with 14 bases between. Germline values: CDR1 SGHTA, CDR2 FQGTGA. CDR3 protein: CASSRGQPGETQYF. The CDR3 region has the DNA TGTGCCAGCAGCCGTGGACAGCCCGGAGAGACCCAGTACTTC.

The rearrangement joins TRBV9 to TRBJ2-5; D is unclear. V lost 4 bases and J lost 4, with 17 bases in between. Per germline, CDR1 SGDLS and CDR2 YYNGEE. The CDR3 is made up of 15 amino acids. CDR3 region: CASSSDPSPGETQYF. The DNA for the CDR3 is TGTGCCAGCAGCTCAGACCCTAGTCCTGGAGAGACCCAGTACTTC.

The J gene is TRBJ2-1, the V gene TRBV10-2; 8 nucleotides line up with TRBD1. This CDR3 has 14 residues. Germline CDR1 is WSHSY and CDR2 is SAAADI. With V trimmed by 3 bases and J by 5 bases, 3 bases remained unmatched. The CDR3 protein is CASSDWGQDNEQFF. The CDR3 DNA follows: TGCGCCAGCAGTGATTGGGGACAGGACAATGAGCAGTTCTTC.

This chain connects TRBV11-3 to TRBJ2-1; 8 bases map to TRBD1. The CDR3 contains 17 residues. With 4 bases clipped from V and 2 bases from J, the junction kept 10 bases outside the gene matches. Germline V lookup: CDR1 SGHNT, CDR2 YENEEA. The CDR3 spells CASSSRMTGVTYNEQFF. DNA for the CDR3: TGTGCCAGCAGCTCACGAATGACAGGGGTAACCTACAATGAGCAGTTCTTC.

V gene TRBV6-6 combines with J gene TRBJ2-1, with no clear D. The CDR3 spans 13 residues. The V and J ends lost 5 bases and 5 bases respectively, with 10 bases between them. Germline lookup yields CDR1 MNHNY and CDR2 SVGAGI (reference sequence). CDR3 loop: CASSVGRDNEQFF. The CDR3 bases are TGTGCCAGCAGTGTTGGTCGGGACAATGAGCAGTTCTTC.

The chain links TRBV29-1 to TRBJ1-1; perhaps TRBD1 as D (5 bases). This CDR3 region has 13 residues. CDR1 and CDR2 (germline): SQVTM, ANQGSEA. The V end lost 5 bases, the J end lost 0 bases, and 10 bases lay between the germline ends. The CDR3 loop reads CSVHWGVNTEAFF. DNA of the CDR3: TGCAGCGTTCATTGGGGGGTGAACACTGAAGCTTTCTTT.

The chain carries TRBV18 and TRBJ2-3; 14 bases fit TRBD2. The trim removed 4 bases at V and 0 bases at J, leaving 3 bases unmatched. The CDR3 has 17 amino acids. Germline V gives CDR1 KGHSH, CDR2 LQKENI. The CDR3 DNA is TGTGCCAGCTCACAAGGGACTAGCGGGGGAAGCACAGATACGCAGTATTTT. It is translated as CASSQGTSGGSTDTQYF.

The V call is TRBV4-3, the J call TRBJ2-1, with 13 bases that match TRBD2. Germline CDR1 LGHNA, CDR2 YSLEER. This CDR3 is 15 amino acids long. The V gene end was trimmed by 4 bases and the J gene end by 8 bases; junction bases not matched to a gene: 5. CDR3 nucleotides: TGCGCCAGCAGCCGGGGGACTAGCGGGGCTTATGAGCAGTTCTTC. It is translated as CASSRGTSGAYEQFF.

The J gene is TRBJ1-2, the V gene TRBV2; possible D gene TRBD1, 5 bases. V lost 5 bases, J lost 2 bases, and 9 bases lay in between. Germline CDR1 and CDR2: SNHLY and FYNNEI. There are 13 residues in the CDR3. DNA of the CDR3: TGTGCCAGCAGTTTTGACAGAAACTATGGCTACACCTTC. Translated: CASSFDRNYGYTF.

Comments on this clone: Other DNA sequences of this sample code for an identical CDR3. This rearrangement joins TRBV3-1 (or the pseudogene TRBV3-2) to TRBJ2-5; perhaps TRBD2 as D (6 bases). Germline V lookup: CDR1 LGHDT, CDR2 YNNKEL (reference sequence). The CDR3 covers 15 residues. V dropped 0 bases and J dropped 2 bases, with 10 bases sitting between them. As DNA, the CDR3 is TGTGCCAGCAGCCAAGATTCGGGGACTCAAGAGACCCAGTACTTC. It translates to CASSQDSGTQETQYF.